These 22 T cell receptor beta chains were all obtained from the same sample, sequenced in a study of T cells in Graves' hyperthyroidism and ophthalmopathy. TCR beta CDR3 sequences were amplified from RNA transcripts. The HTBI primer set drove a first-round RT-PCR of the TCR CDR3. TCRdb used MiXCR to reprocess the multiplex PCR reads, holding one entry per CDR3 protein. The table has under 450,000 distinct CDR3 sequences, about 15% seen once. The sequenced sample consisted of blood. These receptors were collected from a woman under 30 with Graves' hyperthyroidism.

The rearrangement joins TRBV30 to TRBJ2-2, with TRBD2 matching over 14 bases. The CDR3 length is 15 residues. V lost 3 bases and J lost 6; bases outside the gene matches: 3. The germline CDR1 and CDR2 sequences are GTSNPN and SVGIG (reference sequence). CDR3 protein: CAWSRGLAGAGELFF. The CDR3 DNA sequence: TGTGCCTGGAGCCGGGGACTAGCGGGAGCCGGGGAGCTGTTTTTT.

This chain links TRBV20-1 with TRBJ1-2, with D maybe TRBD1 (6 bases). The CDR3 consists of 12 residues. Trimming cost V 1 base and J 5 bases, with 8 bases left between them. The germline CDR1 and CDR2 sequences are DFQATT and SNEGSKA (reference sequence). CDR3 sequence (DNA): TGCAGTGCTAGAGCGCAGGGGTATGGCTACACCTTC. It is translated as CSARAQGYGYTF.

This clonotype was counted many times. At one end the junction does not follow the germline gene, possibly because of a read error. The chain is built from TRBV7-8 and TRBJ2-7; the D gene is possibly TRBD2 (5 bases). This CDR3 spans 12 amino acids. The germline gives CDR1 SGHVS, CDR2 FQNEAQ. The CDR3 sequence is CASNLAHQEQYF. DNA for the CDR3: TGTGCCAGCAACTTAGCGCATCAAGAGCAGTACTTC.

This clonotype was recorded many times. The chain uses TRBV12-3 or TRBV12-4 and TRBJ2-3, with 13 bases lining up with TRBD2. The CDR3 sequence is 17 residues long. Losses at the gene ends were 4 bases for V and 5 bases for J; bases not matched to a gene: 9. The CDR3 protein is CASSSMTSGRRIDTQYF. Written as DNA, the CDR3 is TGTGCCAGCAGTTCCATGACTAGCGGGAGGAGAATAGATACGCAGTATTTT.

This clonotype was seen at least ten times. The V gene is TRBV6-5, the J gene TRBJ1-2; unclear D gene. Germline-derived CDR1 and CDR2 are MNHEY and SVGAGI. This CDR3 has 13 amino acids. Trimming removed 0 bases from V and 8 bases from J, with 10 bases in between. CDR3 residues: CASSYSYDNGYTF. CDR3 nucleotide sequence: TGTGCCAGCAGTTACTCGTATGATAACGGCTACACCTTC.

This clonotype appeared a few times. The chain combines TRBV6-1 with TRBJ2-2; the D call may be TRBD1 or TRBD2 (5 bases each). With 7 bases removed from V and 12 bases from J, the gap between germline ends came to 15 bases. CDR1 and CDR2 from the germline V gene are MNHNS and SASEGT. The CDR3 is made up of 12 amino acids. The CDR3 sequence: CASTTAQGQLFF. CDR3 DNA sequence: TGTGCCAGCACCACGGCTCAGGGACAGCTGTTTTTT.

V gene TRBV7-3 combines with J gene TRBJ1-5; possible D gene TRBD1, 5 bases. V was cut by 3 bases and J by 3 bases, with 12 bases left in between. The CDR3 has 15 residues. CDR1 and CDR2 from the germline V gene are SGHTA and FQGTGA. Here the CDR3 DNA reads TGTGCCAGCAGCTTCCTAGACAGCCTCAATCAGCCCCAGCATTTT. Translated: CASSFLDSLNQPQHF. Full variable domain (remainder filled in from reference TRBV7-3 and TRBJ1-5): GAGVSQTPSNKVTEKGKYVELRCDPISGHTALYWYRQSLGQGPEFLIYFQGTGAADDSGLPNDRFFAVRPEGSVSTLKIQRTERGDSAVYLCASSFLDSLNQPQHFGDGTRLSIL.

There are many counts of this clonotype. The CDR3 here is CASSSSGTGMNTEAFF. The CDR3 DNA sequence: TGCGCCAGCAGCTCATCCGGGACAGGAATGAACACTGAAGCTTTCTTT. The rearrangement links TRBV5-1 to TRBJ1-1; the match to TRBD1 covers 8 bases. This CDR3 has 16 amino acids. Germline assignment: CDR1 SGHRS and CDR2 YFSETQ. Unmatched junction bases numbered 7, after V lost 3 bases and J lost 0 bases.

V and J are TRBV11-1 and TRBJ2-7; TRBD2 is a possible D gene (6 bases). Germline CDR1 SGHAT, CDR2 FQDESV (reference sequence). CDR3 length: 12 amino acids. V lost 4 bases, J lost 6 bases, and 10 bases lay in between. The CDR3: CASSSTSAEQYF. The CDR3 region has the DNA TGTGCCAGCAGCTCGACTAGTGCCGAGCAGTACTTC. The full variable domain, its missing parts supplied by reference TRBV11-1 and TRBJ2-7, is EAEVAQSPRYKITEKSQAVAFWCDPISGHATLYWYRQILGQGPELLVQFQDESVVDDSQLPKDRFSAERLKGVDSTLKIQPAELGDSAMYLCASSSTSAEQYFGPGTRLTVT.

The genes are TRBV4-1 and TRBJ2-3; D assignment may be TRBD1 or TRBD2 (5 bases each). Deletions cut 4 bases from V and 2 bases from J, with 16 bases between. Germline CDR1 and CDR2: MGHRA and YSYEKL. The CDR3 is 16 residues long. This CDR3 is CASSPGPGSPTDTQYF. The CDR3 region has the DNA TGCGCCAGCAGCCCGGGACCGGGAAGTCCCACAGATACGCAGTATTTT.

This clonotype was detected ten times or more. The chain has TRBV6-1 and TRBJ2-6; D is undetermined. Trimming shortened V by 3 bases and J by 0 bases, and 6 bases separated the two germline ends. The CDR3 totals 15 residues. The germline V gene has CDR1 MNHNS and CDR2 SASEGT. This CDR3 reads CASSDLSSGANVLTF. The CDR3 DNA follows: TGTGCCAGCAGTGACCTTAGCTCTGGGGCCAACGTCCTGACTTTC.

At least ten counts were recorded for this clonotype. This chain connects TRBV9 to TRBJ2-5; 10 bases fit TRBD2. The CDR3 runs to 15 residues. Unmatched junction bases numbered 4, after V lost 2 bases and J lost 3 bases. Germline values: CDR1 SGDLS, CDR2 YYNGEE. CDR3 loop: CASSVGAGGKETQYF. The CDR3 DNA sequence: TGTGCCAGCAGCGTTGGAGCGGGAGGGAAAGAGACCCAGTACTTC.

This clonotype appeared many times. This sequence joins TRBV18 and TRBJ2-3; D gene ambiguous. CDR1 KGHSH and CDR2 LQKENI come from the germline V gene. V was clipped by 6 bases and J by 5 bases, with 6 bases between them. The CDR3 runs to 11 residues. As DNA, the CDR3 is TGTGCCAGCTCCCAAGGAGATACGCAGTATTTT. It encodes CASSQGDTQYF.

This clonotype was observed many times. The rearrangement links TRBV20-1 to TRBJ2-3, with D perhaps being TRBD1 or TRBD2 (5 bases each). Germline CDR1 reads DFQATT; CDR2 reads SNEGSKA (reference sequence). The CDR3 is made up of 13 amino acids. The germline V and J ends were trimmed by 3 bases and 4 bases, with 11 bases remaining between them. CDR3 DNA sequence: TGCAGTGCTAGTGTCGGGACCGCAGATACGCAGTATTTT. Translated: CSASVGTADTQYF.

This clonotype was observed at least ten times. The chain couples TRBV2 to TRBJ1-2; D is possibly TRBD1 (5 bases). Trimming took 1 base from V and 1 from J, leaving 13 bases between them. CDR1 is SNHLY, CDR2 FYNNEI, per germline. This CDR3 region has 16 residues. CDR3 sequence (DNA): TGTGCCAGCAGTGAAGAGGCAGGGCCTATTAACTATGGCTACACCTTC. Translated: CASSEEAGPINYGYTF.

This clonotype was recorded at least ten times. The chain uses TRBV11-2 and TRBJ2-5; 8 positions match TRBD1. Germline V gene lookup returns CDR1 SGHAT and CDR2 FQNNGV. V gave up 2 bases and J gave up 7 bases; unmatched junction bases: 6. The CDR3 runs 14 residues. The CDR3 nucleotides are TGTGCCAGCAGCTTATTGACAGGGGATGGGACCCAGTACTTC. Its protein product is CASSLLTGDGTQYF.

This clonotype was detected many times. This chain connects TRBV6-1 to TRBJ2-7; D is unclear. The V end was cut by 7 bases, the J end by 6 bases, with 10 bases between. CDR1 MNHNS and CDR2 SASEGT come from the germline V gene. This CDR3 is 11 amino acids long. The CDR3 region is CASKTGREQYF. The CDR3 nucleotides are TGTGCCAGCAAGACGGGCCGCGAGCAGTACTTC.

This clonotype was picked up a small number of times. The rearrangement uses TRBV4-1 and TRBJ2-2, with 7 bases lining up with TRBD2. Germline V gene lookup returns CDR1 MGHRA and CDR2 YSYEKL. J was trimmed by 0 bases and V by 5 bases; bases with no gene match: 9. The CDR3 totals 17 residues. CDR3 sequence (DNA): TGCGCCAGCAGCTTTTCTAAGCGGGGATCGAACACCGGGGAGCTGTTTTTT. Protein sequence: CASSFSKRGSNTGELFF.

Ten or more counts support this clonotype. CDR3 region: CASSLVKGGDQPQHF. CDR3 in DNA: TGTGCCAGCAGTTTAGTAAAAGGGGGCGATCAGCCCCAGCATTTT. The J gene is TRBJ1-5, the V gene TRBV28, with 7 bases lining up with TRBD1. With 2 bases clipped from V and 5 bases from J, the junction kept 6 bases outside the gene matches. The CDR3 has 15 residues. The germline V gene encodes CDR1 MDHEN and CDR2 SYDVKM.

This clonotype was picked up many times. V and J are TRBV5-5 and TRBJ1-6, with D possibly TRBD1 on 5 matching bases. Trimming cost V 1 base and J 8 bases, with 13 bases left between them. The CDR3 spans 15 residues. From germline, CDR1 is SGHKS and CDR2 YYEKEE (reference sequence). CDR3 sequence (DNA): TGTGCCAGCAGCTTGTACGGGACTAGGGATTCACCCCTCCACTTT. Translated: CASSLYGTRDSPLHF.

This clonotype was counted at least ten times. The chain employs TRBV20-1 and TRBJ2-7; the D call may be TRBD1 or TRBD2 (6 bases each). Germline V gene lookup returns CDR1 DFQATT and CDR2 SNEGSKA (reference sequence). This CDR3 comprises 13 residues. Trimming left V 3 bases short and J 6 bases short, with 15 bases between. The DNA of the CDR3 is TGCAGTGCTAGGACACAGGGAGCGGGCGAGCAGTACTTC. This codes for CSARTQGAGEQYF.

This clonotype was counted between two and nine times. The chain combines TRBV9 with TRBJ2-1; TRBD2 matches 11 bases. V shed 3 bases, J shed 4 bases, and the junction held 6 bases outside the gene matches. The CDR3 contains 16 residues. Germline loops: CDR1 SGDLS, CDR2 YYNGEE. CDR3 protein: CASSEGGTSGYNEQFF. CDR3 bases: TGTGCCAGCAGCGAGGGGGGGACTAGCGGTTACAATGAGCAGTTCTTC.